This is a list of T cell receptor beta chains from one sample in a study of T cells in Graves' hyperthyroidism and ophthalmopathy. TCRdb re-called the multiplex PCR reads with MiXCR, one entry per CDR3 protein. The table includes fewer than 650,000 distinct CDR3 sequences, approximately 15% detected once. Sample: blood. The receptors come from a woman aged 25-40 years with Graves' hyperthyroidism that later progressed to Graves' ophthalmopathy. Both conserved end residues are trimmed from each CDR3. A clone size is listed for some rows: how often the clone was seen (once, few, many), or a class if it is expanded.

V	J	size	CDR3
TRBV3-1	TRBJ1-1	many	ASSQQGRVKAF
TRBV2	TRBJ1-5	-	ASSEARDSNQPQH
TRBV7-3	TRBJ2-1	many	ASIGLNNEQF
TRBV14	TRBJ2-7	many	ASSQGNSGYEQY
TRBV24-1	TRBJ2-1	many	ATRDGSYNEQF
TRBV12-5	TRBJ2-1	few	ASGLVLGEQF
TRBV5-1	TRBJ1-1	few	ASRGAENTEAF
TRBV19	TRBJ2-7	-	ASTHDGYEQY
TRBV19	TRBJ2-3	few	ASNKGDTQY
TRBV7-2	TRBJ2-7	many	ASSSSVPPTGEQY
TRBV7-8	TRBJ2-7	-	ASSLGAEGPRGSYEQY
TRBV20-1	TRBJ1-2	many	SARGGTEDSYGYT
TRBV28	TRBJ1-5	many	ASSLIGPGSNQPQH
TRBV20-1	TRBJ1-2	many	SAPISPGQGAWRGYT
TRBV4-1	TRBJ2-7	-	ASSQGTGRTYEQY